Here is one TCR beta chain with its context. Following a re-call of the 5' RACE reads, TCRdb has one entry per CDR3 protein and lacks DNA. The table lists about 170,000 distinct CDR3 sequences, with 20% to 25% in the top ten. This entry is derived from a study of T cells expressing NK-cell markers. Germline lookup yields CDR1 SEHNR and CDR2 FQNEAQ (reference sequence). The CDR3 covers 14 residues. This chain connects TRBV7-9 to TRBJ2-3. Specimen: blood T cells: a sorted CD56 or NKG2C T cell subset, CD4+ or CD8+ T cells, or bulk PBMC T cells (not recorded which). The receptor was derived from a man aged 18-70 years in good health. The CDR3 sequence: CASRADLRTDTQYF.